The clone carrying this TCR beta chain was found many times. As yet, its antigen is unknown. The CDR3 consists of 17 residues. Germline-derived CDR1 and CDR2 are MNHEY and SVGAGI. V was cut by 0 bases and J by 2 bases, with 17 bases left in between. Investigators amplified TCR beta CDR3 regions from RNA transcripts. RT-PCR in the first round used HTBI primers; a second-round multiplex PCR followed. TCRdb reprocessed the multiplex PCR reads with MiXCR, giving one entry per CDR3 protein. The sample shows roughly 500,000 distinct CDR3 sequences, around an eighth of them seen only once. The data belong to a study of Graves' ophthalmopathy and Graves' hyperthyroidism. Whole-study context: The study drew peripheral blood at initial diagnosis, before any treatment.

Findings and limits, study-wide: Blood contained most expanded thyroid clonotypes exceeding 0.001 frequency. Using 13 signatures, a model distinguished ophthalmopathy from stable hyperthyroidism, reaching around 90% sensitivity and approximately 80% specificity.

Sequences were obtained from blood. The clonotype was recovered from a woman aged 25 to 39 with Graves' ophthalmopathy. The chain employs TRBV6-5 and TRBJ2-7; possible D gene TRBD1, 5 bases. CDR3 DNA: TGTGCCAGCAGTTACTCGAACCAACCCGGCAGGGCCTACGAGCAGTACTTC. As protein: CASSYSNQPGRAYEQYF.